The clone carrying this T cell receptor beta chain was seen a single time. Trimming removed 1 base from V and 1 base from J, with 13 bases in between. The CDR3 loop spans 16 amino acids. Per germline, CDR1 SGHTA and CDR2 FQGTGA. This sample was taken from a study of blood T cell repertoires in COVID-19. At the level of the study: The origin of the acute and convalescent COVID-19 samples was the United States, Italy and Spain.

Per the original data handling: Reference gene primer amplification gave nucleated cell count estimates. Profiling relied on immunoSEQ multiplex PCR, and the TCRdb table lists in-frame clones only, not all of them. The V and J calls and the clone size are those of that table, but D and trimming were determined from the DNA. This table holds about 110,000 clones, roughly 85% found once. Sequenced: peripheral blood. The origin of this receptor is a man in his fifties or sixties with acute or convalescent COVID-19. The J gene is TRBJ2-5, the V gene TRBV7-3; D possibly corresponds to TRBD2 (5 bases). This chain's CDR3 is CASSLNRPAGQETQYF. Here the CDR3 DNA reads TGTGCCAGCAGCTTAAATAGACCCGCGGGCCAAGAGACCCAGTACTTC.